The present entry profiles one TCR beta chain with its context. Its target antigen remains unknown. Base qualities are missing; no much larger clone stands one base away. This sample was included in a study of blood T cell repertoires in COVID-19 (dated by TCRdb to the early 2020s). For the wider study: Samples covering the acute and convalescent phases of COVID-19 were provided by collaborators in the United States, Italy and Spain. The material from the prospective study consisted of cDNA or gDNA derived from T cells, B-cell-depleted T cells, or PBMCs. Deeply sampled blood TCRbeta repertoires from subjects exposed to, actively infected with, or recovered from COVID-19 were included in the dataset. The repertoires were released in a freely available public database meant as a resource for research on the immune response to SARS-CoV-2. Samples were obtained from the ongoing ImmuneRACE study (first 160 participants) and from 1,254 subjects provided by 6 global collaborators. The sample metadata nearly always contained a de-identified subject ID, COVID-19 status, age in years and sex. Where HLA class I and class II types were available, the types were taken from metadata supplied by the sample provider, not from assay-based typing. What the study reported, not specific to this receptor: The quantity of clinical and demographic metadata differed by source and by participant and was supplied without curation.

The immunoSEQ Assay, a bias-controlled multiplex PCR, was used to amplify TCRbeta CDR3 regions from genomic DNA. For the original study's pipeline: The number of nucleated cells in each sample was estimated by amplification of reference gene primers within the assay. Sequence reads were collapsed and filtered to measure the absolute abundance of every unique TCRbeta CDR3 rearrangement. For each sample, productive Simpson clonality was calculated as the square root of Simpson's diversity index over productive rearrangements. TCRdb holds this immuneACCESS table with in-frame rearrangements only. Some clones are missing; in checked studies, unresolved V genes explain under half, and the rest has no known cause. That table gives V, J and clone size, and the DNA gave D and trimming. Here the sample has about 200,000 clones; around nine tenths occur a single time. The top ten clones comprise about a sixth of the sample.

One collaborating source in Seattle enrolled patients while the patients were actively infected and followed the patients over time throughout the course of disease. Collaborating institutions collected whole blood in K2EDTA tubes following their own protocols. For TCRbeta analysis, collaborators shipped samples as frozen whole blood, isolated PBMCs, or DNA extracted from either of those sample types. V and J are trimmed by 3 bases and 0 bases, and the gene matches miss 3 bases of the junction. Its CDR3 holds 16 amino acids, cysteine through phenylalanine. Only the CDR3 region is kept as DNA, spanning 48 bases read in frame from base 1. For CDR1 and CDR2, the germline V gene lists SGDLS and YYNGEE.

Input material: peripheral blood. Recombination linked TRBV9 to TRBJ2-2; 9 bases in the junction line up with TRBD1. The receptor's source is a man between 45 and 60 years old with COVID-19, enrolled during active disease. The DNA sequence is given as TGTGCCAGCAGCGCCGGACAGGGGACGAACACCGGGGAGCTGTTTTTT. This is translated as CASSAGQGTNTGELFF.